This T cell receptor beta chain was identified in a study of molecular identifiers for immune sequencing clone quantification. CDR1 SGHDN and CDR2 FVKESK come from the germline V gene. Trimming cost V 11 bases and J 8 bases, with 18 bases left between them. The CDR3 loop spans 13 amino acids. The naive CD8 libraries originated from between 20,000 and 1,000,000 sorted cells and drew on 10%, 30% or 50% RNA. This clonotype has a handful of counts. It was with previously described methods and listed TCR primers that bulk TCR libraries were made. TCRdb analysed the PCR reads with MiXCR anew, one entry per CDR3 protein. The table includes more than 550,000 distinct CDR3 sequences, over 25% detected once.

This receptor was obtained from a human donor in good health. Some libraries in this study had Jurkat cell RNA spiked in. Sequencing used naive CD8+ T cells from blood, with Jurkat cell RNA spiked in. Subset described: FACS-sorted CD8+CD4-CCR7+CD45RA+ naive T cells. The chain is built from TRBV14 and TRBJ1-4; possible D gene TRBD1, 5 bases. The CDR3 DNA reads TGTGCCGGGGACGGGGCGTCCTCCGAAAAACTGTTTTTT. Its translation is CAGDGASSEKLFF.